What follows describes a single TCR beta chain. CDR1 is LGHDT and CDR2 is YNNKEL in the germline V gene (reference sequence). Trimming cost V 1 base and J 7 bases; bases outside gene matches: 0. The length of the CDR3 is 15 residues. In the source study's methods: Using reference gene primer amplification, nucleated cell counts were estimated. Repertoires were generated with immunoSEQ multiplex PCR, while TCRdb's copy carries only in-frame clones and drops some. V and J calls and clone size are those listed in that table; D and trimming were worked out from the DNA. Of 250,000 to 300,000 clones detected, 88% appear once; the ten largest clones hold 0.99%. These data come from a study of blood T cell repertoires in COVID-19. Background on the study: Italy, Spain and the United States were the sources of the convalescent and acute COVID-19 samples. PBMCs, B-cell-depleted T cells, or T cells provided the cDNA or gDNA that made up the material.

The receptor was isolated from a woman aged 40 to 49 who had recovered from COVID-19. The sequenced sample was peripheral blood. The V gene is TRBV3-1 (or the pseudogene TRBV3-2), the J gene TRBJ2-2; 13 bases line up with TRBD2. The CDR3 reads CASSQGTSGGGELFF. The CDR3 nucleotides are TGTGCCAGCAGCCAAGGGACTAGCGGGGGCGGGGAGCTGTTTTTT.